A single sample is the source of the 24 T cell receptor beta chains below, sequenced in a study of regulatory and conventional T cells in RAG deficiency. Data came from immunoSEQ multiplex PCR; TCRdb stores just in-frame clones and leaves some out. The repertoire holds about 9,100 clones, with about 95% as singletons. The sorted conventional CD4+ T cells were CD25-low and CD127-high, with genomic DNA sequenced. The sequenced material came from CD4+ effector T cells sorted from blood. The receptors here all came from a human donor with RAG deficiency presenting as severe combined immunodeficiency.

This clone was picked up one time. The V call is TRBV7-2, the J call TRBJ1-4, with 9 bases that match TRBD1. The junction had 8 bases not matched to a gene; V was cut back by 4 bases and J by 8 bases. The CDR3 extends over 15 amino acids. Germline CDR1 reads SGHTA; CDR2 reads FQGNSA. In DNA form, the CDR3 reads TGTGCCAGCAGCTACACCGGGACAGGGTACGAAAAACTGTTTTTT. Amino acid sequence: CASSYTGTGYEKLFF.

The chain recombines TRBV28 with TRBJ1-1; TRBD1 is a possible D gene (5 bases). CDR3 length: 16 amino acids. Germline V gives CDR1 MDHEN, CDR2 SYDVKM. Trimming left V 7 bases short and J 3 bases short, with 21 bases between. The CDR3 here is CASTLSGIAGDTEAFF. As DNA, the CDR3 is TGTGCCAGCACCCTCTCGGGCATAGCGGGGGACACTGAAGCTTTCTTT.

The CDR3 sequence is CASSLTKGYEQYF. CDR3 coding DNA: TGTGCCAGCAGCTTAACGAAGGGTTACGAGCAGTACTTC. The genes are TRBV7-3 and TRBJ2-7, with unresolved D. Germline values: CDR1 SGHTA, CDR2 FQGTGA. The V gene lost 0 bases and the J gene lost 4 bases, with 7 bases spanning the gap. The CDR3 spans 13 residues.

This chain links TRBV7-3 with TRBJ1-2; no firm D call. The CDR3 runs to 13 residues. V was trimmed by 1 base and J by 7 bases, leaving 10 bases between them. In germline, CDR1 is SGHTA, CDR2 FQGTGA. DNA for the CDR3: TGTGCCAGCAGCTTAAGCGGGGTATCTGGCTACACCTTC. Protein sequence: CASSLSGVSGYTF.

This clone was seen once. The V gene is TRBV7-3, the J gene TRBJ2-1; 8 positions agree with TRBD1. This CDR3 comprises 15 residues. CDR1 is SGHTA, CDR2 FQGTGA, per germline. The junction had 5 bases not matched to a gene; V was cut back by 5 bases and J by 2 bases. CDR3 sequence reads: CASSADRGPYNEQFF. The CDR3 DNA is TGTGCCAGCAGCGCAGACAGGGGCCCCTACAATGAGCAGTTCTTC. Full variable domain (outside the CDR3, taken from reference TRBV7-3 and TRBJ2-1): GAGVSQTPSNKVTEKGKYVELRCDPISGHTALYWYRQSLGQGPEFLIYFQGTGAADDSGLPNDRFFAVRPEGSVSTLKIQRTERGDSAVYLCASSADRGPYNEQFFGPGTRLTVL.

This chain joins TRBV2 and TRBJ2-3, with D possibly being TRBD2 (6 bases). Trimming shortened V by 4 bases and J by 2 bases, and 7 bases separated the two germline ends. This CDR3 has 13 residues. Germline V gives CDR1 SNHLY, CDR2 FYNNEI. In DNA, the CDR3 is TGTGCCAGCAGTGGGGACTCCACAGATACGCAGTATTTT. Protein sequence: CASSGDSTDTQYF.

The chain uses TRBV11-2 and TRBJ1-3; D unclear. From germline, CDR1 is SGHAT and CDR2 FQNNGV. The CDR3 totals 12 residues. The V and J ends lost 3 bases and 9 bases respectively, with 9 bases between them. CDR3 bases: TGTGCCAGCAGCTTTCCCCGAGGCACCATATATTTT. Translation gives CASSFPRGTIYF.

The chain recombines TRBV18 with TRBJ1-5; D possibly corresponds to TRBD1 (6 bases). V dropped 2 bases and J dropped 2 bases, with 7 bases sitting between them. This CDR3 has 14 amino acids. The V gene's germline CDR1 is KGHSH and CDR2 LQKENI. CDR3 region: CASSPRQGNQPQHF. The CDR3 region has the DNA TGTGCCAGCTCACCAAGACAGGGCAATCAGCCCCAGCATTTT.

The V and J genes are TRBV7-2 and TRBJ2-5, with a weak D call TRBD1 (5 bases). The CDR3 has 14 residues. Deletions cut 1 base from V and 1 base from J, with 7 bases between. Germline CDR1 and CDR2: SGHTA and FQGNSA. This chain's CDR3 is CASSLGQLQETQYF. Written as DNA, the CDR3 is TGTGCCAGCAGCTTAGGACAGCTCCAAGAGACCCAGTACTTC.

V is TRBV10-3 and J is TRBJ2-2, with D unresolved. This CDR3 region has 14 residues. The V gene lost 3 bases and the J gene lost 3 bases, with 8 bases spanning the gap. Germline V gives CDR1 ENHRY, CDR2 SYGVKD. The CDR3 DNA follows: TGTGCCATCAGTGAAGGGCAGTACACCGGGGAGCTGTTTTTT. This translates into CAISEGQYTGELFF.

The chain has TRBV20-1 and TRBJ2-3, with D maybe TRBD2 (5 bases). The CDR3 contains 11 residues. The germline V and J ends were trimmed by 4 bases and 7 bases, with 9 bases remaining between them. Per germline, CDR1 DFQATT and CDR2 SNEGSKA (reference sequence). The CDR3 is CSATRGNTQYF. Here the CDR3 DNA reads TGCAGTGCTACCCGAGGGAATACGCAGTATTTT.

V and J are TRBV5-4 and TRBJ1-4; D ambiguous. The CDR3 sequence is 12 residues long. CDR1 is SGHNT, CDR2 YYREEE, per germline (reference sequence). Trimming removed 4 bases from V and 1 base from J, with 2 bases in between. The CDR3 DNA reads TGTGCCAGCAGCAGAACTAATGAAAAACTGTTTTTT. This encodes CASSRTNEKLFF.

The chain combines TRBV7-2 with TRBJ2-1, with a tentative D call TRBD1 (5 bases). Germline values: CDR1 SGHTA, CDR2 FQGNSA. The CDR3 runs to 11 residues. The germline V and J ends were trimmed by 5 bases and 11 bases, with 10 bases remaining between them. In DNA form, the CDR3 reads TGTGCCAGCAGCCGCAGGGTAAAGCAGTTCTTC. Residues: CASSRRVKQFF.

This chain joins TRBV10-3 and TRBJ2-2; D uncertain. Germline loops: CDR1 ENHRY, CDR2 SYGVKD. The V end was cut by 4 bases, the J end by 0 bases, with 6 bases between. CDR3 length: 14 residues. The CDR3 DNA sequence: TGTGCCATCAGTGGCCACACGAACACCGGGGAGCTGTTTTTT. It is translated as CAISGHTNTGELFF.

The CDR3 loop is CASSSASYRDGQPQHF. CDR3 in DNA: TGTGCCAGCAGCTCGGCCAGTTACAGGGATGGTCAGCCCCAGCATTTT. This chain links TRBV7-6 with TRBJ1-5, with D tentatively TRBD1 (6 bases). Germline-derived CDR1 and CDR2 are SGHVS and FNYEAQ. CDR3 size: 16 residues. The ends were cut back, 4 bases at V and 6 bases at J, with 19 bases in the middle.

This chain joins TRBV19 and TRBJ2-7, with D tentatively TRBD1 (5 bases). The CDR3 has 13 amino acids. Germline-derived CDR1 and CDR2 are LNHDA and SQIVND (reference sequence). Trimming took off 9 bases at V and 2 bases at J, with 14 bases between the two ends. CDR3 amino acids: CASAWGPPYEQYF. CDR3 coding DNA: TGTGCCAGCGCTTGGGGCCCCCCCTACGAGCAGTACTTC.

The genes are TRBV18 and TRBJ2-2; D perhaps matches TRBD1 (6 bases). Deletions cut 4 bases from V and 0 bases from J, with 9 bases between. Germline CDR1 reads KGHSH; CDR2 reads LQKENI. CDR3 size: 15 residues. The CDR3 DNA follows: TGTGCCAGCTCACGAACAGGGTCGAACACCGGGGAGCTGTTTTTT. It yields the protein CASSRTGSNTGELFF.

This chain uses TRBV7-2 with TRBJ2-7; D gene unclear. Germline V gene data show CDR1 as SGHTA and CDR2 as FQGNSA. Trimming pared 5 bases from V and 0 bases from J, leaving 8 bases between. The CDR3 is made up of 13 amino acids. CDR3 bases: TGTGCCAGCAGCCCGATATACTCCTACGAGCAGTACTTC. Translated: CASSPIYSYEQYF.

The chain combines TRBV4-3 with TRBJ2-4; 12 nucleotides align to TRBD2. J was trimmed by 7 bases and V by 4 bases; bases with no gene match: 2. CDR1 and CDR2 from the germline V gene are LGHNA and YSLEER. The CDR3 is 14 amino acids. CDR3 residues: CASSRLAGANIQYF. The DNA for the CDR3 is TGCGCCAGCAGCCGACTAGCGGGAGCTAACATTCAGTACTTC.

The chain carries TRBV10-3 and TRBJ2-5; 7 bases align to TRBD2. Trimming took 3 bases from V and 5 from J; bases not matched to a gene: 3. CDR1 is ENHRY, CDR2 SYGVKD, per germline. CDR3 length: 13 amino acids. The CDR3 coding sequence is TGTGCCATCAGTGAAAGGGGAGGGGAGACCCAGTACTTC. Amino acid sequence: CAISERGGETQYF.

This sequence joins TRBV7-2 and TRBJ2-3; the match to TRBD1 covers 7 bases. CDR1 and CDR2 from the germline V gene are SGHTA and FQGNSA. Trimming removed 2 bases from V and 2 bases from J; junction bases left unmatched: 4. The CDR3 sequence is 15 residues long. This chain's CDR3 is CASSLKGALTDTQYF. The CDR3 DNA reads TGTGCCAGCAGCTTAAAGGGGGCGCTCACAGATACGCAGTATTTT.

V is TRBV11-2 and J is TRBJ2-7, with TRBD1 matching 7 bases. CDR1 is SGHAT, CDR2 FQNNGV, per germline. This CDR3 is built from 14 residues. The V gene end was trimmed by 5 bases and the J gene end by 2 bases; junction bases not matched to a gene: 6. Here the CDR3 reads CASSPRGQTYEQYF. The CDR3 DNA reads as TGTGCCAGCAGCCCGAGGGGACAGACCTACGAGCAGTACTTC.

This clone was seen only a few times. The J gene is TRBJ2-1, the V gene TRBV4-1, with TRBD2 matching over 11 bases. This CDR3 is 15 amino acids long. V lost 1 base to trimming and J lost 4 bases; unmatched junction nucleotides: 0. The germline V gene has CDR1 MGHRA and CDR2 YSYEKL. DNA for the CDR3: TGCGCCAGCAGCCAAGCTAGCGGGAGGTACAATGAGCAGTTCTTC. Protein product: CASSQASGRYNEQFF.

The J gene is TRBJ2-3, the V gene TRBV10-1; TRBD1 agrees at 7 bases. The germline gives CDR1 WNHNN, CDR2 SYGVQD (reference sequence). V was pared by 3 bases and J by 4 bases, with 7 bases of the junction left unmatched. This CDR3 is built from 15 residues. The CDR3 DNA follows: TGCGCCAGCAGTGATACGACAGGGAGACCAGATACGCAGTATTTT. Protein: CASSDTTGRPDTQYF.